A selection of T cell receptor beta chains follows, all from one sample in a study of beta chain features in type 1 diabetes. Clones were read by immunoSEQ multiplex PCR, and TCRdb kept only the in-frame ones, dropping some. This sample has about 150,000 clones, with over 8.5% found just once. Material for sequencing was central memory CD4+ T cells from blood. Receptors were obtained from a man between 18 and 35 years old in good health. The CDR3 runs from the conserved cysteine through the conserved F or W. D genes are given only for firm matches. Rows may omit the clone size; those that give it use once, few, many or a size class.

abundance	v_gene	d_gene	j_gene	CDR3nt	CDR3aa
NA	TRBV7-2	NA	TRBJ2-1	TGTGGGGTCTCCCACAATGAGCAGTTCTTC	CGVSHNEQFF
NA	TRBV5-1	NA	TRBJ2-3	TGCGCCAGCAGCTTGGACGGGACCACAGATACGCAGTATTTT	CASSLDGTTDTQYF
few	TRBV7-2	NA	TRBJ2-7	TGTGCCAGCAGCCAAGATTTCTACGAGCAGTACTTC	CASSQDFYEQYF
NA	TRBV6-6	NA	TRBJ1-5	TGTGCCAGTAGGGGGGGGCAGCCCCAGCATTTT	CASRGGQPQHF
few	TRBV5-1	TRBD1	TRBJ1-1	TGCGCCAGCAGCCCCTCGGACAGGAAGAGGGCTGAAGCTTTCTTT	CASSPSDRKRAEAFF
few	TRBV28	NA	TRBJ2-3	TGTGCCAGCGGGGGGGGCTGGCAAGATACGCAGTATTTT	CASGGGWQDTQYF
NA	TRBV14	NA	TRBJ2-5	TGTGCCAGTGGGGGTGGTGGCTCGGAGACCCAGTACTTC	CASGGGGSETQYF
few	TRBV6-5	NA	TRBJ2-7	TGTGCCAGCAGTTACGGGGTAGCCTACGAGCAGTACTTC	CASSYGVAYEQYF
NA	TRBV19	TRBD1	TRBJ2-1	TGTGCCAGTTCCGGGGGACAGGGCTACAATGAGCAGTTCTTC	CASSGGQGYNEQFF
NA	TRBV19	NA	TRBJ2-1	TGTGCCAGTAGTCCATCGGCCAGCCGGGATGAGCAGTTCTTC	CASSPSASRDEQFF
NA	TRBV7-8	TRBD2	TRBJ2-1	TGTGCCAGCAGCTTAGCGCGGCGGGGGGCCCGCAATGAGCAGTTCTTC	CASSLARRGARNEQFF
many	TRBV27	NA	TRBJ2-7	TGTGCCAGCAGTCTCTTCTATAGCGTACCCGAGCAGTACTTC	CASSLFYSVPEQYF
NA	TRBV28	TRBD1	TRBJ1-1	TGTGCCAGCAGTTACTCCAGGGGGCTAAGGACTGAAGCTTTCTTT	CASSYSRGLRTEAFF
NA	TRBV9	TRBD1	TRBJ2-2	TGTGCCAGCAGCACCCCGTTGGGGGACAGGTGGAAGACCGGGGAGCTGTTTTTT	CASSTPLGDRWKTGELFF